This TCR beta chain was recovered during a study of blood T cell repertoires in COVID-19 (dated by TCRdb to the early 2020s). General notes on the study: The collaborator samples originated in the United States, Italy and Spain and spanned the acute and convalescent phases of COVID-19. Where HLA class I and class II types were available, the types were taken from metadata supplied by the sample provider, not from assay-based typing. Samples were obtained from the ongoing ImmuneRACE study (first 160 participants) and from 1,254 subjects provided by 6 global collaborators. A freely available public database, intended as a resource for researchers studying the immune response to SARS-CoV-2, is where the repertoires were released. Nearly every sample came with metadata listing a de-identified subject ID, COVID-19 status, age in years and sex. The material from the prospective study consisted of cDNA or gDNA derived from T cells, B-cell-depleted T cells, or PBMCs. Subjects who had been exposed to COVID-19, were actively infected with it, or had recovered from it provided the deeply sampled blood TCRbeta repertoires that made up the dataset. Broad study findings and their caveats: How much clinical and demographic metadata was included differed by source and by participant, and the metadata was provided uncurated.

CDR1 and CDR2 were assigned from the germline V gene as MNHEY and SVGEGT. The CDR3 numbers 16 residues from cysteine through phenylalanine. Only the CDR3 DNA stays, 48 bases, in frame from base 1. For this chain, trimming is 2 bases at the V end and 8 bases at the J end, and the number of junction bases without a gene match is 13. TCRbeta CDR3 regions were amplified from genomic DNA using the immunoSEQ Assay, a bias-controlled multiplex PCR. The original pipeline was this. The number of nucleated cells in each sample was estimated from the amplification of reference gene primers within the assay. To quantify the absolute abundance of each unique TCRbeta CDR3 rearrangement, sequence reads were collapsed and filtered. For each sample, productive Simpson clonality was calculated as the square root of Simpson's diversity index across productive rearrangements. This immuneACCESS table, as held by TCRdb, lists in-frame sequences with V and J called but not all clones. Of the missing ones, under half trace to an unresolved V gene in checked studies; the others have no known cause. Clone size and V and J calls were adopted from that table, with D and trimming inferred from the DNA. The sample data list just under 80,000 clones, and around four fifths of these were observed just once. The ten largest clonotypes hold approximately 12% of the sample.

Comment on this clone: There is no known antigen for this receptor. The sample holds no much larger clone one base away, and base qualities are not on file.

Whole blood was collected in K2EDTA tubes by collaborating institutions according to the institutions' own protocols. For TCRbeta analysis, collaborators shipped samples in one of three forms: frozen whole blood, isolated PBMCs, or DNA extracted from either of those sample types. This receptor was obtained from a human donor in a cohort sampled during active COVID-19. The sequence links TRBV6-2 or TRBV6-3 to TRBJ2-3; the junction holds 7 bases that match TRBD1. The sequenced sample was peripheral blood. The DNA is TGTGCCAGCAGTTACCCCCTCGGAAGGGGGCTAGGTACGCAGTATTTT. It codes for CASSYPLGRGLGTQYF.